This T cell receptor (beta chain) was observed in a study of Graves' ophthalmopathy and Graves' hyperthyroidism. Study details: Where ophthalmopathy was absent within 18 months of follow-up, hyperthyroidism was stable.

The CDR3 totals 15 residues. The ends lost 5 bases at V and 6 bases at J; junction bases unmatched: 12. CDR1 and CDR2 (germline): SGHVS, FQNEAQ. Study-level results: Most expanded clonotypes from thyroid (those above 0.001 frequency) were also found in blood.

In this sample, this clonotype turned up many times. What it binds is unknown. RNA transcripts were the source from which TCR beta CDR3 regions were amplified. Second-round multiplex PCR followed a first-round RT-PCR using HTBI primers. TCRdb called the multiplex PCR reads again in MiXCR, with one record for every CDR3 protein. The sample holds around 1,000,000 distinct CDR3 sequences; 36% are singletons and the top ten take approximately 12%. This clonotype was obtained from an adult man with Graves' hyperthyroidism. The V gene is TRBV7-8, the J gene TRBJ1-1, with 7 bases matching TRBD1. Sequenced input: peripheral blood or thyroid tissue (not recorded which). The CDR3 region is CASSPKTGPQSEAFF. CDR3 DNA: TGTGCCAGCAGCCCCAAGACAGGGCCGCAATCTGAAGCTTTCTTT.